Listed below are T cell receptor beta chains from one sample, sequenced in a study of blood T cell repertoires in COVID-19. Sequencing was performed with immunoSEQ multiplex PCR; in TCRdb, only in-frame clones are kept and a portion is missing. This table holds about 42,000 clones, about 89% found once. The material sequenced was peripheral blood. The receptors stem from a human donor in a cohort sampled during active COVID-19. The CDR3 runs from the conserved cysteine through the conserved F or W. A D gene is named only where the DNA matches it firmly.

j_gene: TRBJ2-3; d_gene: -; v_gene: TRBV6-4; CDR3aa: CASSEGPLGTDTQYF; CDR3nt: TGTGCCAGCAGTGAAGGCCCGCTAGGCACAGATACGCAGTATTTT
j_gene: TRBJ2-3; d_gene: -; v_gene: TRBV30; CDR3aa: CASRVKSRGTDTQYF; CDR3nt: TGTGCCTCACGGGTGAAAAGCAGAGGCACAGATACGCAGTATTTT
j_gene: TRBJ2-3; d_gene: TRBD2; v_gene: TRBV4-1; CDR3aa: CASSQVRGGSTDTQYF; CDR3nt: TGCGCCAGCAGCCAAGTACGGGGGGGTAGCACAGATACGCAGTATTTT
j_gene: TRBJ2-7; d_gene: TRBD1; v_gene: TRBV4-1; CDR3aa: CASSHPGQPEQYF; CDR3nt: TGCGCCAGCAGCCACCCGGGACAGCCCGAGCAGTACTTC
j_gene: TRBJ2-2; d_gene: TRBD2; v_gene: TRBV7-9; CDR3aa: CASSLVAGGDTGELFF; CDR3nt: TGTGCCAGCAGCTTAGTAGCGGGAGGCGACACCGGGGAGCTGTTTTTT
j_gene: TRBJ1-4; d_gene: -; v_gene: TRBV7-2; CDR3aa: CASSREGEKLFF; CDR3nt: TGTGCCAGCAGTCGGGAGGGTGAAAAACTGTTTTTT
j_gene: TRBJ1-2; d_gene: TRBD1; v_gene: TRBV7-2; CDR3aa: CASSLRQGAGYGYTF; CDR3nt: TGTGCCAGCAGCTTACGACAGGGCGCGGGCTATGGCTACACCTTC
j_gene: TRBJ1-2; d_gene: TRBD1; v_gene: TRBV5-4; CDR3aa: CASNPQGAGAYGYTF; CDR3nt: TGTGCCAGCAACCCCCAGGGGGCGGGCGCCTATGGCTACACCTTC
j_gene: TRBJ2-2; d_gene: -; v_gene: TRBV7-2; CDR3aa: CASSLRGTAGELFF; CDR3nt: TGTGCCAGCAGCTTACGGGGAACGGCCGGGGAGCTGTTTTTT
j_gene: TRBJ2-7; d_gene: TRBD1; v_gene: TRBV2; CDR3aa: CASSARTGYEQYF; CDR3nt: TGTGCCAGCAGTGCCCGGACAGGATACGAGCAGTACTTC